The 21 T cell receptor beta chains presented below share a single source sample, sequenced in a study of blood T cell repertoires in COVID-19 (dated by TCRdb to about 2020). The protocol used for the library was the immunoSEQ multiplex PCR assay. The table was pulled from immuneACCESS by TCRdb, which kept in-frame rearrangements only. Such tables lose some clones; where checked, under half of the loss comes from unresolved V genes, and the rest has no known cause. The sample profile shows around 60,000 clones; 80% to 85% of them were found once. The ten largest make up roughly a sixth of the sample. Sequencing input: peripheral blood. These receptors were obtained from a man in his 60s with COVID-19, enrolled during active disease.

The genes are TRBV2 and TRBJ2-1; D ambiguous. CDR3 size: 13 residues. V was shortened by 5 bases and J by 0 bases, with 5 bases between the two germline ends. In germline, CDR1 is SNHLY, CDR2 FYNNEI. CDR3 region: CASSRSSYNEQFF. CDR3 in DNA: TGTGCCAGCAGTCGCAGCTCCTACAATGAGCAGTTCTTC.

This clone was observed a handful of times. This chain joins TRBV11-2 and TRBJ1-1, with D unclear. This CDR3 comprises 12 residues. Germline lookup yields CDR1 SGHAT and CDR2 FQNNGV. V dropped 2 bases and J dropped 3 bases, with 4 bases sitting between them. CDR3 region: CASSLQYTEAFF. CDR3 sequence (DNA): TGTGCCAGCAGCTTACAGTACACTGAAGCTTTCTTT.

This sequence joins TRBV5-1 and TRBJ2-7; 7 bases are a match to TRBD1. This CDR3 is built from 14 residues. In germline, CDR1 is SGHRS, CDR2 YFSETQ. The V gene end was trimmed by 1 base and the J gene end by 3 bases; junction bases not matched to a gene: 4. The CDR3 spells CASSLTGEGYEQYF. DNA of the CDR3: TGCGCCAGCAGCTTGACAGGGGAAGGCTACGAGCAGTACTTC.

The rearrangement links TRBV1 to TRBJ2-7; whether TRBD2, the table's D call, matches the DNA was not checked. TRBV1 is marked as a pseudogene. The CDR3 contains 16 residues. The CDR3: CTSSNWGLASSYEQYF. CDR3 nucleotides: TGCACCAGCAGCAATTGGGGACTTGCGAGCTCCTACGAGCAGTACTTC.

The rearrangement uses TRBV6-5 and TRBJ1-2, with TRBD1 matching 10 bases. The V segment lost 6 bases and the J segment 7 bases; nucleotides outside the gene matches: 5. CDR3 length equals 13 residues. In germline, CDR1 is MNHEY, CDR2 SVGAGI. The CDR3 here is CASSRGTGVGYTF. CDR3 coding DNA: TGTGCCAGCAGCCGAGGGACAGGGGTTGGCTACACCTTC.

This clone was recorded only once. This chain links TRBV5-1 with TRBJ1-4; D is perhaps TRBD1 (6 bases). V lost 0 bases and J 8 bases, leaving 14 bases between the germline ends. Germline CDR1 and CDR2: SGHRS and YFSETQ. The CDR3 covers 15 residues. The CDR3 DNA is TGCGCCAGCAGCTTGGCCGGGCGACAGGAAGAAAAACTGTTTTTT. It specifies CASSLAGRQEEKLFF. The whole variable domain, remainder taken from reference TRBV5-1 and TRBJ1-4, is KAGVTQTPRYLIKTRGQQVTLSCSPISGHRSVSWYQQTPGQGLQFLFEYFSETQRNKGNFPGRFSGRQFSNSRSEMNVSTLELGDSALYLCASSLAGRQEEKLFFGSGTQLSVL.

This chain joins TRBV19 and TRBJ1-1; D gene uncertain. Germline CDR1 LNHDA, CDR2 SQIVND (reference sequence). This CDR3 is built from 13 residues. Trimming pared 0 bases from V and 11 bases from J, leaving 13 bases between. Here the CDR3 DNA reads TGTGCCAGTAGTATAGATCTCCGTCAGGCGGCTTTCTTT. This encodes CASSIDLRQAAFF.

V is TRBV6-6 and J is TRBJ1-2; D remains unclear. CDR3 length: 14 residues. Trimming shortened V by 6 bases and J by 6 bases, and 17 bases separated the two germline ends. Germline loops: CDR1 MNHNY, CDR2 SVGAGI (reference sequence). This chain's CDR3 is CASRMTGAVDGYTF. CDR3 DNA: TGTGCCAGCAGAATGACGGGTGCGGTGGATGGCTACACCTTC.

The J gene is TRBJ1-1, the V gene TRBV7-9, with 7 bases that match TRBD1. CDR1 is SEHNR, CDR2 FQNEAQ, per germline (reference sequence). This CDR3 region has 14 residues. J gave up 4 bases and V 5 bases, and 7 bases lay outside the gene matches. CDR3 nucleotides: TGTGCCAGCAGCGACATACAGGGGCTCACTGAAGCTTTCTTT. Translation gives CASSDIQGLTEAFF.

This chain links TRBV29-1 with TRBJ1-1; the match to TRBD1 covers 8 bases. CDR1 SQVTM and CDR2 ANQGSEA come from the germline V gene. Losses at the gene ends were 7 bases for V and 4 bases for J; bases not matched to a gene: 8. The CDR3 consists of 13 residues. In nucleotides, the CDR3 is TGCAGCGCTGGGACACAGGGGGTCACTGAAGCTTTCTTT. Amino acids: CSAGTQGVTEAFF.

This clone was detected once. CDR3 protein: CAWIGGAGTGELFF. CDR3 DNA: TGTGCCTGGATCGGGGGGGCGGGCACCGGGGAGCTGTTTTTT. V is TRBV30 and J is TRBJ2-2; 8 bases agree with TRBD2. The CDR3 is 14 residues long. Germline lookup yields CDR1 GTSNPN and CDR2 SVGIG (reference sequence). Unmatched junction bases numbered 5, after V lost 4 bases and J lost 4 bases. The entire variable domain, with the rest obtained from reference TRBV30 and TRBJ2-2, is as follows: SQTIHQWPATLVQPVGSPLSLECTVEGTSNPNLYWYRQAAGRGLQLLFYSVGIGQISSEVPQNLSASRPQDRQFILSSKKLLLSDSGFYLCAWIGGAGTGELFFGEGSRLTVL.

The DNA for the CDR3 is TGTGCCAGCAGCCAAGGAGGCCAGCCCCAGCATTTT. Amino acid sequence: CASSQGGQPQHF. This chain joins TRBV3-1 (or the pseudogene TRBV3-2) and TRBJ1-5; D uncertain. V was cut by 1 base and J by 7 bases, with 5 bases left in between. CDR1 is LGHDT and CDR2 is YNNKEL in the germline V gene (reference sequence). The CDR3 loop spans 12 amino acids.

This sequence joins TRBV28 and TRBJ2-4, with D possibly TRBD2 on 6 matching bases. This CDR3 has 14 residues. Germline assignment: CDR1 MDHEN and CDR2 SYDVKM. V gave up 9 bases and J gave up 0 bases, with 12 bases separating them. The CDR3 sequence: CARGEDLAKNIQYF. CDR3 coding DNA: TGTGCCAGAGGGGAGGATCTAGCCAAAAACATTCAGTACTTC.

The chain is built from TRBV5-5 and TRBJ1-5, with D unresolved. Trimming stripped 0 bases from V and 7 bases from J, with 20 bases between. This CDR3 has 17 amino acids. Germline V CDR1 and CDR2: SGHKS, YYEKEE (reference sequence). The CDR3: CASSLGSGGGIIQPQHF. The CDR3 DNA reads as TGTGCCAGCAGCTTGGGTTCGGGTGGAGGGATTATACAGCCCCAGCATTTT. Looking up the rest from reference TRBV5-5 and TRBJ1-5 gives the full variable domain: DAGVTQSPTHLIKTRGQQVTLRCSPISGHKSVSWYQQVLGQGPQFIFQYYEKEERGRGNFPDRFSARQFPNYSSELNVNALLLGDSALYLCASSLGSGGGIIQPQHFGDGTRLSIL.

The chain combines TRBV6-6 with TRBJ1-5; no definite D call. This CDR3 contains 14 residues. Per germline, CDR1 MNHNY and CDR2 SVGAGI (reference sequence). V was clipped by 0 bases and J by 7 bases, with 10 bases between them. CDR3 protein: CASSYSTSDQPQHF. DNA for the CDR3: TGTGCCAGCAGTTACTCGACCAGCGACCAGCCCCAGCATTTT.

The J gene is TRBJ2-7, the V gene TRBV2; no definite D call. Germline CDR1 and CDR2: SNHLY and FYNNEI. The CDR3 sequence is 11 residues long. Trimming cost V 6 bases and J 3 bases, with 6 bases left between them. CDR3 amino acids: CASRYGYEQYF. CDR3 DNA: TGTGCCAGCAGGTACGGCTACGAGCAGTACTTC.

The J gene is TRBJ1-6, the V gene TRBV5-6, with a weak D call TRBD1 (5 bases). V lost 7 bases, J lost 8 bases, and 22 bases lay in between. Looked up from germline, CDR1 is SGHDT and CDR2 is YYEEEE. The CDR3 covers 16 residues. CDR3 in amino acids: CASSLAGGGGHSPLHF. DNA of the CDR3: TGTGCCAGCTCTCTAGCCGGGGGTGGTGGGCATTCACCCCTCCACTTT.

The rearrangement uses TRBV7-9 and TRBJ1-2; D is uncertain. CDR3 length: 13 residues. CDR1 is SEHNR and CDR2 is FQNEAQ in the germline V gene (reference sequence). V lost 1 base, J lost 2 bases, and 5 bases lay in between. For the CDR3, the DNA is TGTGCCAGCAGCTTAGGCCAGAACTATGGCTACACCTTC. Amino acid sequence: CASSLGQNYGYTF.

This clone was observed a handful of times. This chain joins TRBV10-1 and TRBJ2-5; D remains ambiguous. This CDR3 has 14 amino acids. Germline loops: CDR1 WNHNN, CDR2 SYGVQD (reference sequence). The ends were cut back, 3 bases at V and 3 bases at J, with 11 bases in the middle. The CDR3 is CASSDVGQEETQYF. Here the CDR3 DNA reads TGCGCCAGCAGTGATGTGGGTCAGGAAGAGACCCAGTACTTC.

The V call is TRBV5-1, the J call TRBJ2-7; 10 positions match TRBD1. With 3 bases clipped from V and 4 bases from J, the junction kept 7 bases outside the gene matches. CDR3 length: 15 residues. Germline loops: CDR1 SGHRS, CDR2 YFSETQ. The CDR3 nucleotides are TGCGCCAGCAGCTCCGGGACAGGGGCTAGTTACGAGCAGTACTTC. Protein sequence: CASSSGTGASYEQYF.

This clone was counted a single time. The chain has TRBV19 and TRBJ1-2, with 7 bases matching TRBD1. This CDR3 is built from 13 residues. Germline CDR1 and CDR2: LNHDA and SQIVND (reference sequence). Trimming took 6 bases from V and 7 from J; bases not matched to a gene: 8. The CDR3, as DNA: TGTGCCAGTAGCCCTACAGGGGTGCTTGGCTACACCTTC. Its protein is CASSPTGVLGYTF.